The 17 T cell receptor beta chains below all came from one sample that was sequenced in a study of blood T cell repertoires in COVID-19. The data were produced by immunoSEQ multiplex PCR, yet TCRdb's version contains in-frame clones alone and is incomplete. The table has 70,000 to 90,000 clones, 83% seen once. What was sequenced was peripheral blood. The source of these receptors is a human donor in a cohort sampled during active COVID-19.

The V and J genes are TRBV18 and TRBJ1-1, with D unresolved. Germline assignment: CDR1 KGHSH and CDR2 LQKENI. V dropped 6 bases and J dropped 8 bases, with 16 bases sitting between them. The CDR3 extends over 13 amino acids. The CDR3 loop reads CASSRTVEEEAFF. In nucleotides, the CDR3 is TGTGCCAGCTCCCGGACGGTGGAGGAGGAAGCTTTCTTT.

The chain recombines TRBV3-1 (or the pseudogene TRBV3-2) with TRBJ2-7; 7 nucleotides line up with TRBD1. This CDR3 comprises 15 residues. Per the germline V gene, CDR1 is LGHDT and CDR2 is YNNKEL (reference sequence). J lost 2 bases, V lost 4 bases, and 8 bases had no gene match. This CDR3 is CASSPTGTKTYEQYF. DNA for the CDR3: TGTGCCAGCAGCCCGACAGGGACAAAAACCTACGAGCAGTACTTC.

V and J are TRBV3-1 (or the pseudogene TRBV3-2) and TRBJ2-1, with a weak D call TRBD1 (6 bases). Germline CDR1 reads LGHDT; CDR2 reads YNNKEL (reference sequence). This CDR3 has 13 amino acids. V was clipped by 4 bases and J by 10 bases, with 14 bases between them. CDR3 residues: CASSPTGGQEQFF. CDR3 bases: TGTGCCAGCAGCCCGACCGGTGGACAGGAGCAGTTCTTC.

The V call is TRBV5-1, the J call TRBJ1-1; D is uncertain. The germline V gene encodes CDR1 SGHRS and CDR2 YFSETQ. Between the trimmed V and J ends, which lost 4 bases and 1 base, there was a span of 17 bases. The CDR3 spans 16 residues. CDR3 loop: CASSPPGDGRNTEAFF. The CDR3 DNA reads as TGCGCCAGCAGCCCGCCCGGAGACGGGAGGAACACTGAAGCTTTCTTT.

This clone was detected once. This chain joins TRBV7-9 and TRBJ1-2; possibly TRBD1 for D (6 bases). The ends were cut back, 0 bases at V and 4 bases at J, with 15 bases in the middle. The CDR3 totals 16 residues. The V gene's germline CDR1 is SEHNR and CDR2 FQNEAQ (reference sequence). The CDR3: CASSLAPSGVAYGYTF. The CDR3, as DNA: TGTGCCAGCAGCTTAGCCCCCTCAGGGGTAGCCTATGGCTACACCTTC.

The V and J genes are TRBV7-9 and TRBJ1-4; TRBD1 might be the D (5 bases). Germline V gene lookup returns CDR1 SEHNR and CDR2 FQNEAQ (reference sequence). V lost 4 bases to trimming and J lost 8 bases, with 14 bases between them. The CDR3 totals 14 residues. The CDR3 here is CASSSGGLSEKLFF. The CDR3 DNA reads as TGTGCCAGCAGCTCTGGGGGACTTTCGGAAAAACTGTTTTTT.

This sequence joins TRBV6-6 and TRBJ2-5; tentatively, D is TRBD1 (5 bases). The germline gives CDR1 MNHNY, CDR2 SVGAGI (reference sequence). V shed 0 bases and J shed 7 bases, with 9 bases lying between them. This CDR3 is 13 amino acids long. CDR3 loop: CASSYSFGATQYF. The CDR3 nucleotides read TGTGCCAGCAGTTACTCCTTTGGGGCGACCCAGTACTTC.

This chain uses TRBV5-1 with TRBJ1-2, with TRBD1 identical over 10 bases. Germline V gene sequence: CDR1 SGHRS, CDR2 YFSETQ. This CDR3 is 15 amino acids long. V was clipped by 4 bases and J by 5 bases; unmatched bases: 8. The CDR3 DNA follows: TGCGCCAGCAGCAGGGACAGGGGAGGAATGTATGGCTACACCTTC. Encoded protein: CASSRDRGGMYGYTF.

The chain links TRBV19 to TRBJ2-3, with 8 bases matching TRBD1. The CDR3 is made up of 18 amino acids. Germline lookup yields CDR1 LNHDA and CDR2 SQIVND (reference sequence). The trim removed 6 bases at V and 4 bases at J, leaving 18 bases unmatched. This chain's CDR3 is CASSPPATRGRTADTQYF. CDR3 DNA: TGTGCCAGTAGCCCCCCCGCCACCAGGGGGCGGACGGCAGATACGCAGTATTTT.

This rearrangement joins TRBV28 to TRBJ1-6, with a weak D call TRBD1 (6 bases). CDR1 MDHEN and CDR2 SYDVKM come from the germline V gene. V lost 5 bases, J lost 3 bases, and 17 bases lay in between. CDR3 length: 17 residues. This CDR3 reads CASSPGTSEGYNSPLHF. CDR3 bases: TGTGCCAGCAGTCCCGGGACATCGGAAGGCTATAATTCACCCCTCCACTTT. The whole variable domain, filled in from reference TRBV28 and TRBJ1-6, reads DVKVTQSSRYLVKRTGEKVFLECVQDMDHENMFWYRQDPGLGLRLIYFSYDVKMKEKGDIPEGYSVSREKKERFSLILESASTNQTSMYLCASSPGTSEGYNSPLHFGNGTRLTVT.

The sample holds one count of this clone. V usage is TRBV3-1 (or the pseudogene TRBV3-2) and J usage is TRBJ2-7, with D maybe TRBD1 (6 bases). The CDR3 loop spans 12 amino acids. CDR1 and CDR2 from the germline V gene are LGHDT and YNNKEL (reference sequence). V lost 2 bases to trimming and J lost 6 bases, with 8 bases between them. CDR3 in DNA: TGTGCCAGCAGCCAACAGGGGCGCGAGCAGTACTTC. It codes for CASSQQGREQYF.

This clone has only a few counts. CDR3 amino acids: CASSRQDRNQPQHF. As DNA, the CDR3 is TGTGCCAGTAGTCGCCAAGACAGAAATCAGCCCCAGCATTTT. The V gene is TRBV19, the J gene TRBJ1-5; D may be TRBD1 (5 bases). Trimming removed 5 bases at V and 4 bases at J, with 12 bases between. Looked up from germline, CDR1 is LNHDA and CDR2 is SQIVND (reference sequence). The CDR3 length is 14 residues.

The J gene is TRBJ1-5, the V gene TRBV19, with 9 bases lining up with TRBD1. CDR1 is LNHDA, CDR2 SQIVND, per germline (reference sequence). The CDR3 length is 15 residues. V lost 5 bases to trimming and J lost 6 bases; unmatched junction nucleotides: 8. The CDR3 region is CASSPRTGAFQPQHF. The CDR3 DNA reads as TGTGCCAGTAGTCCCCGGACAGGGGCCTTTCAGCCCCAGCATTTT.

The chain is built from TRBV5-1 and TRBJ2-7, with 9 bases that match TRBD2. Germline loops: CDR1 SGHRS, CDR2 YFSETQ. The length of the CDR3 is 15 residues. The V segment lost 4 bases and the J segment 9 bases; nucleotides outside the gene matches: 14. CDR3 bases: TGCGCCAGCAGCCTCTCCTTAGCGGGAGAAGGAGTGCAGTACTTC. It encodes CASSLSLAGEGVQYF.

V and J are TRBV19 and TRBJ2-1; TRBD2 matches 8 bases. This CDR3 is built from 15 residues. Germline V lookup: CDR1 LNHDA, CDR2 SQIVND (reference sequence). V lost 5 bases to trimming and J lost 4 bases; unmatched junction nucleotides: 7. DNA for the CDR3: TGTGCCAGTAGTCTGGAAACTAGCGGTTACAATGAGCAGTTCTTC. It is translated as CASSLETSGYNEQFF. Full variable domain (rest looked up from reference TRBV19 and TRBJ2-1): DGGITQSPKYLFRKEGQNVTLSCEQNLNHDAMYWYRQDPGQGLRLIYYSQIVNDFQKGDIAEGYSVSREKKESFPLTVTSAQKNPTAFYLCASSLETSGYNEQFFGPGTRLTVL.

The chain links TRBV6-2 or TRBV6-3 to TRBJ2-3, with D unresolved. The CDR3 totals 13 residues. The germline gives CDR1 MNHEY, CDR2 SVGEGT. V was pared by 6 bases and J by 1 base, with 8 bases between. CDR3: CASSPRGTDTQYF. CDR3 DNA sequence: TGTGCCAGCAGCCCACGGGGCACAGATACGCAGTATTTT.

The V gene is TRBV2, the J gene TRBJ1-1; perhaps TRBD1 as D (5 bases). CDR3 length: 13 residues. Germline CDR1 and CDR2: SNHLY and FYNNEI. Trimming shortened V by 6 bases and J by 0 bases, and 8 bases separated the two germline ends. This CDR3 is CASRQDLNTEAFF. CDR3 bases: TGTGCCAGCAGACAGGATCTGAACACTGAAGCTTTCTTT.